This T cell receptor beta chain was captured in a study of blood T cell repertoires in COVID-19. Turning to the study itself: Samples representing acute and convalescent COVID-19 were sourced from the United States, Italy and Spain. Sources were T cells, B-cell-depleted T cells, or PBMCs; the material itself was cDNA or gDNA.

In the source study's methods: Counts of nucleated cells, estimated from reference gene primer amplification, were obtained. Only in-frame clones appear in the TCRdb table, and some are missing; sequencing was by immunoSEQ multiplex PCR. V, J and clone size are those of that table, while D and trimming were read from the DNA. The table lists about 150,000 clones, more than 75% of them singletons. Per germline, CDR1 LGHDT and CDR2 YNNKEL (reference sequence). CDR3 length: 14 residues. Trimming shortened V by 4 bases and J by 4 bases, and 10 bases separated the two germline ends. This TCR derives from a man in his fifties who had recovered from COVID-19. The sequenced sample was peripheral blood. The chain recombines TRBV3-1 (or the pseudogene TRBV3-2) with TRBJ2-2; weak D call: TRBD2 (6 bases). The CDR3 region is CASSRSGGTGELFF. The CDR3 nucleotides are TGTGCCAGCAGCCGATCCGGGGGCACCGGGGAGCTGTTTTTT.